This entry is about one T cell receptor beta chain. Its specificity is unknown. This entry belongs to a study of cytomegalovirus exposure and HLA in healthy donors. Notes on the study in general: A list of roughly 180 TCR beta chains associated with cytomegalovirus was given.

Both 60 Vbeta primers and 13 Jbeta primers went into the PCR. Profiling relied on immunoSEQ multiplex PCR, and the TCRdb table lists in-frame clones only, not all of them. This table holds fewer than 150,000 clones, 60% to 80% found once. Germline V gene lookup returns CDR1 LGHNA and CDR2 YNFKEQ. V was pared by 10 bases and J by 3 bases, with 5 bases of the junction left unmatched. CDR3 length: 14 amino acids. The receptor was isolated from a man in his forties or fifties in good health and CMV-seropositive. Sequenced: PBMCs. The chain combines TRBV4-2 with TRBJ2-2, with 10 bases matching TRBD1. CDR3 loop: CATYGTGDTGELFF. The CDR3 DNA follows: TGTGCCACTTACGGGACAGGGGACACCGGGGAGCTGTTTTTT.